This T cell receptor (beta chain) was captured by sequencing in a study of cytomegalovirus exposure and HLA in healthy donors. Points from the study as a whole: In a later analysis, TCR beta V- and J-gene trimming showed a link to a missense DCLRE1C variant. CMV antigen specificity was confirmed in vitro for three CMV-associated chains. Among the sequence variants, a highly shared cluster was likely an artifact of sequencing.

This CDR3 has 13 residues. The germline V and J ends were trimmed by 5 bases and 2 bases, with 10 bases remaining between them. Germline V lookup: CDR1 SSHAT, CDR2 FNYEAQ (reference sequence). In the PCR, 60 Vbeta and 13 Jbeta primers were used. Measured with immunoSEQ multiplex PCR; TCRdb has only the in-frame clones, and not every one. The sample includes some 190,000 clones, over 80% of them seen just once. This clone appeared once. The antigen is unknown. This receptor was taken from a girl under 18 in good health and CMV-seropositive. The material sequenced was PBMCs. V is TRBV7-7 and J is TRBJ2-7; D not certain. For the CDR3, the DNA is TGTGCCAGCAGCGCTAACTCAACCTACGAGCAGTACTTC. It specifies CASSANSTYEQYF.